These T cell receptor beta chains were read from a single sample in a study of T cells after yellow fever vaccination. TCRdb reanalysed the 5' RACE reads using MiXCR and keeps one entry per CDR3 protein. The repertoire includes 450,000 to 650,000 distinct CDR3 sequences, 21% of them detected once, and roughly a sixth sits in the top ten. Sequencing was performed on PBMCs, taken roughly 23 days after the first yellow fever vaccination. These receptor sequences come from a man younger than 35 who received the YFV17D yellow fever vaccine. Each CDR3 is given with its conserved first and last residue. A D gene is named only where the DNA matches it firmly. Clone size is not always given. Where it is, it says once, few, many or a class for expanded clones.

j_call	d_call	clone_size	v_call	cdr3_aa	cdr3_nt
TRBJ2-5	NA	NA	TRBV2	CASGVEGEATQYF	TGTGCCAGCGGGGTGGAAGGGGAGGCGACCCAGTACTTC
TRBJ2-5	NA	NA	TRBV2	CAIRESQETQYF	TGTGCCATCAGGGAAAGTCAAGAGACCCAGTACTTC
TRBJ2-1	NA	many	TRBV28	CASSFVGGNEQFF	TGTGCCAGCAGTTTCGTTGGGGGGAATGAGCAGTTCTTC
TRBJ1-2	NA	few	TRBV7-2	CASSWGWQASYGYTF	TGTGCCAGCAGCTGGGGGTGGCAGGCGAGCTATGGCTACACCTTC
TRBJ1-5	NA	NA	TRBV18	CASSPSVGRAAQPQHF	TGTGCCAGCTCACCATCAGTGGGCAGGGCGGCCCAGCCCCAGCATTTT
TRBJ2-3	NA	few	TRBV6-5	CASSYSDTPIGDTQYF	TGTGCCAGCAGTTACTCGGACACCCCCATAGGAGATACGCAGTATTTT
TRBJ2-5	NA	NA	TRBV29-1	CSVDPRGETQYF	TGCAGCGTTGACCCTAGGGGAGAGACCCAGTACTTC
TRBJ2-2	NA	few	TRBV7-9	CASIPRLGRNTGELFF	TGTGCCAGCATCCCCCGGCTGGGTAGGAACACCGGGGAGCTGTTTTTT
TRBJ2-3	NA	few	TRBV2	CASKRGTDTQYF	TGTGCCAGCAAAAGGGGCACAGATACGCAGTATTTT
TRBJ1-4	NA	few	TRBV7-2	CASSPRLGALGEKLFF	TGTGCCAGCAGCCCCCGGCTAGGGGCGTTAGGGGAAAAACTGTTTTTT
TRBJ1-5	NA	NA	TRBV6-5	CASSYLGLPNQPQHF	TGTGCCAGCAGTTATCTAGGGCTGCCCAATCAGCCCCAGCATTTT
TRBJ1-5	NA	NA	TRBV6-1	CASRVNTGQPQHF	TGTGCCAGCAGGGTTAATACGGGACAGCCCCAGCATTTT
TRBJ1-6	NA	few	TRBV28	CASSLPGSGSYNSPLHF	TGTGCCAGCAGTCTTCCGGGGAGCGGCTCCTATAATTCACCCCTCCACTTT
TRBJ2-5	NA	few	TRBV7-2	CASSFGPPGLGETQYF	TGTGCCAGCAGCTTTGGCCCCCCGGGACTGGGGGAGACCCAGTACTTC
TRBJ2-4	NA	few	TRBV4-2	CASSQDQGEDIQYF	TGTGCCAGCAGCCAAGACCAGGGGGAGGACATTCAGTACTTC
TRBJ2-5	NA	NA	TRBV5-4	CASSPTIGETQYF	TGTGCCAGCAGCCCGACGATAGGAGAGACCCAGTACTTC
TRBJ1-2	TRBD1	NA	TRBV12-3/TRBV12-4	CASSAGQGPLNYGYTF	TGTGCCAGCAGCGCGGGACAGGGGCCCCTTAACTATGGCTACACCTTC
TRBJ2-7	NA	few	TRBV20-1	CSARPFEGTSYEQYF	TGCAGTGCTAGACCCTTCGAGGGGACATCCTACGAGCAGTACTTC
TRBJ1-5	NA	NA	TRBV12-3/TRBV12-4	CASSPQGTHQPQHF	TGTGCCAGCAGTCCACAGGGTACCCATCAGCCCCAGCATTTT
TRBJ2-2	NA	few	TRBV5-1	CASSGLTLTAGELFF	TGCGCCAGCAGCGGCCTGACGCTAACCGCCGGGGAGCTGTTTTTT
TRBJ1-1	NA	NA	TRBV12-3/TRBV12-4	CASRPAGIFTEAFF	TGTGCCAGCAGACCAGCAGGGATTTTCACTGAAGCTTTCTTT
TRBJ1-1	NA	NA	TRBV7-3	CASSLVGGAEFSEAFF	TGTGCCAGCAGCTTAGTCGGGGGCGCCGAATTCAGTGAAGCTTTCTTT
TRBJ1-2	NA	once	TRBV27	CASSLRGSGYGYTF	TGTGCCAGCAGTTTGCGCGGATCCGGCTATGGCTACACCTTC